This T cell receptor beta chain emerged from a study of cytomegalovirus exposure and HLA in healthy donors. Study as a whole: Unique TCRs numbering some 77 million, obtained from HLA-typed donors, made up an early data release.

Notes on this clone: Its matching antigen is unknown.

Both 60 Vbeta primers and 13 Jbeta primers went into the PCR. Assay: immunoSEQ multiplex PCR; the TCRdb copy retains only in-frame clones and omits some. The sample contains 180,000 or so clones, 70% to 75% of which appear only once. V was clipped by 6 bases and J by 12 bases, with 12 bases between them. The CDR3 contains 11 residues. Germline values: CDR1 SEHNR, CDR2 FQNEAQ (reference sequence). Whole-study findings and limits: Most TCRs appeared rarely, but some public TCRs recurred in many donors.

The TCR was taken from a male donor in good health and CMV-seronegative. The rearrangement joins TRBV7-9 to TRBJ2-1; maybe TRBD2 (6 bases). The sample was PBMCs. The CDR3 coding sequence is TGTGCCAGCAGTCCTCGACTAGGGCAGTTCTTC. Amino acid sequence: CASSPRLGQFF.